Each of the 7 T cell receptor beta chains below was sequenced from the same sample in a study of somatic mutations in cytotoxic T cells in rheumatoid arthritis. Profiled with immunoSEQ multiplex PCR; TCRdb holds only in-frame clones, not every one. The profile shows fewer than 5,500 clones, around three quarters of them singletons. Specimen: CD8+ T cells sorted from blood. These receptors came from an adult with rheumatoid arthritis.

V and J are TRBV7-9 and TRBJ1-1, with D perhaps TRBD1 (5 bases). In germline, CDR1 is SEHNR, CDR2 FQNEAQ (reference sequence). Deletions cut 5 bases from V and 3 bases from J, with 7 bases between. The CDR3 contains 12 residues. The CDR3 DNA follows: TGTGCCAGCAGCATCAGGGACACTGAAGCTTTCTTT. Translated, it gives CASSIRDTEAFF.

The chain links TRBV5-5 to TRBJ2-7; perhaps TRBD2 as D (5 bases). V dropped 5 bases and J dropped 7 bases, with 13 bases sitting between them. The germline V gene encodes CDR1 SGHKS and CDR2 YYEKEE (reference sequence). The CDR3 has 12 amino acids. The CDR3 loop reads CASREAPGEQYF. CDR3 sequence (DNA): TGTGCCAGCAGGGAGGCTCCGGGTGAGCAGTACTTC.

The chain combines TRBV4-1 with TRBJ1-1; tentatively, D is TRBD1 (5 bases). CDR3 length: 12 residues. The germline CDR1 and CDR2 sequences are MGHRA and YSYEKL. V was clipped by 3 bases and J by 11 bases, with 13 bases between them. The CDR3 loop reads CASSQGGETAFF. The CDR3 nucleotides are TGCGCCAGCAGCCAGGGGGGGGAGACGGCTTTCTTT.

The V and J genes are TRBV27 and TRBJ1-2, with unresolved D. Trimming shortened V by 0 bases and J by 4 bases, and 9 bases separated the two germline ends. The CDR3 contains 14 residues. Germline V gives CDR1 MNHEY, CDR2 SMNVEV (reference sequence). CDR3 sequence reads: CASSLSVSSYGYTF. CDR3 nucleotides: TGTGCCAGCAGTTTATCGGTCAGCTCCTATGGCTACACCTTC.

The DNA for the CDR3 is TGTGCCAGTAGAGGAAGAACTTGGCGAAACTATGGCTACACCTTC. Amino acid sequence: CASRGRTWRNYGYTF. J is TRBJ1-2 and V is TRBV19; D uncertain. V lost 6 bases, J lost 2 bases, and 16 bases lay in between. Germline values: CDR1 LNHDA, CDR2 SQIVND (reference sequence). The CDR3 extends over 15 amino acids.

This sequence joins TRBV2 and TRBJ2-3; D call uncertain. This CDR3 has 15 amino acids. The ends were cut back, 3 bases at V and 0 bases at J, with 10 bases in the middle. Germline V gene data show CDR1 as SNHLY and CDR2 as FYNNEI. The CDR3 spells CASSDLRASTDTQYF. The DNA of the CDR3 is TGTGCCAGCAGTGATCTCCGGGCTAGCACAGATACGCAGTATTTT.

The rearrangement joins TRBV27 to TRBJ1-2; the match to TRBD1 covers 11 bases. Germline CDR1 MNHEY, CDR2 SMNVEV (reference sequence). Losses at the gene ends were 5 bases for V and 7 bases for J; bases not matched to a gene: 6. The CDR3 loop spans 14 amino acids. The chain's CDR3 is CASSARTGGGGYTF. As DNA, the CDR3 is TGTGCCAGCAGTGCCCGGACAGGGGGCGGTGGCTACACCTTC.